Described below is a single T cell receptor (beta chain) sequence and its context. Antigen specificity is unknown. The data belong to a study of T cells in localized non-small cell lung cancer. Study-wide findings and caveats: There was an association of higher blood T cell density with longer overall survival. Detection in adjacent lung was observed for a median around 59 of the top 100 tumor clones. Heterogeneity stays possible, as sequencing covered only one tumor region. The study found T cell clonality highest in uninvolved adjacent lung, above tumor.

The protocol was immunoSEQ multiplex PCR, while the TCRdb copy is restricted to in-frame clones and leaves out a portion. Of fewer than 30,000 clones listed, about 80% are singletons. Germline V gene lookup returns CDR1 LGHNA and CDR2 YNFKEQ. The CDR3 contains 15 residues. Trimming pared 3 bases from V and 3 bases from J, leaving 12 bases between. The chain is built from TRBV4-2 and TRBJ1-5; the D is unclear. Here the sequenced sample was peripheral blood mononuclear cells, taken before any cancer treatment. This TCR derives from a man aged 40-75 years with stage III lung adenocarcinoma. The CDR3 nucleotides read TGTGCCAGCAGCCAGTCGGACGGAGCCAATCAGCCCCAGCATTTT. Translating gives CASSQSDGANQPQHF.